This T cell receptor (beta chain) was identified during a study of blood T cell repertoires in COVID-19. This clone was counted a few times. TCRdb keeps only in-frame clones here, not all; method: immunoSEQ multiplex PCR. Here the sample spans some 110,000 clones, 85% being singletons. The origin of this receptor is a man in his fifties or sixties with acute or convalescent COVID-19. The sequenced material came from peripheral blood.

In DNA form, the CDR3 reads TGTGCCAGCAGCGCCCTCGGACAGAACTATGGCTACACCTTC. This encodes CASSALGQNYGYTF. The rearrangement uses TRBV14 and TRBJ1-2; tentative D call: TRBD1 (6 bases). Germline values: CDR1 SGHDN, CDR2 FVKESK. Trimming took 5 bases from V and 2 from J, leaving 12 bases between them. The CDR3 is made up of 14 amino acids.